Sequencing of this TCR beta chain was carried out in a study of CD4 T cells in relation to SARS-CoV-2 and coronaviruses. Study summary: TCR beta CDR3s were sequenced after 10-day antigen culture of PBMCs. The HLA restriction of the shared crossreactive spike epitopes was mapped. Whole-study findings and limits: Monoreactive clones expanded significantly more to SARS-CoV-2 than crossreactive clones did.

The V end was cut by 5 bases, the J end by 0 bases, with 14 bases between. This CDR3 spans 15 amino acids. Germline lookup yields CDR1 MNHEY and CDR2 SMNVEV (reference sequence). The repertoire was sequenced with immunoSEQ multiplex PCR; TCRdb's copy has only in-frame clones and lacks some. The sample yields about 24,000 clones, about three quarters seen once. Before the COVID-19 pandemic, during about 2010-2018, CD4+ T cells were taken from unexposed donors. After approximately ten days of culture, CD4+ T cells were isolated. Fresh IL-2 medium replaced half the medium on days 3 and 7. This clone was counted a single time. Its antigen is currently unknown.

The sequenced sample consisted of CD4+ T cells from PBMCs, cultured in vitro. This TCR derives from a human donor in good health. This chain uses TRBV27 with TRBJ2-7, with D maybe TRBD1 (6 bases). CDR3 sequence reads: CASSRGQKSSYEQYF. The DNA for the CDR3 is TGTGCCAGCAGTCGTGGACAGAAGAGCTCCTACGAGCAGTACTTC.